This T cell receptor beta chain was obtained from a study of cytomegalovirus exposure and HLA in healthy donors. In the case of this clone: What it binds is not known.

The PCR ran on 60 Vbeta and 13 Jbeta primers. Using immunoSEQ multiplex PCR, the repertoire was profiled, and TCRdb retains in-frame clones only, with some absent. The sample lists about 55,000 clones; roughly 85% were seen once. Germline V lookup: CDR1 SGDLS, CDR2 YYNGEE. The CDR3 spans 16 residues. Trimming pared 4 bases from V and 2 bases from J, leaving 17 bases between. Notes on the study in general: Upon later analysis, TCR association rates were observed to vary by HLA locus, being highest for DRB1 and lowest for HLA-C.

V and J are TRBV9 and TRBJ2-3; D may be TRBD2 (5 bases). This TCR derives from a man in his thirties or forties in good health and CMV-seronegative. Sample: PBMCs. CDR3 nucleotide sequence: TGTGCCAGCAGCCCTCGGGGAGACATAATCACAGATACGCAGTATTTT. This translates into CASSPRGDIITDTQYF. Using reference TRBV9 and TRBJ2-3 for the parts outside the CDR3, the full variable domain is DSGVTQTPKHLITATGQRVTLRCSPRSGDLSVYWYQQSLDQGLQFLIQYYNGEERAKGNILERFSAQQFPDLHSELNLSSLELGDSALYFCASSPRGDIITDTQYFGPGTRLTVL.